This T cell receptor (beta chain) was identified in a study of beta chain features in type 1 diabetes. Only one heparinised blood draw was taken per donor, and its volume averaged about 120 mL. Trimming cost V 0 bases and J 8 bases, with 11 bases left between them. CDR1 and CDR2 (germline): MNHNY, SVGAGI (reference sequence). This CDR3 has 13 residues. TCRB transcripts that were expressed got sequenced, as all of the isolated RNA had been reverse transcribed. Data came from immunoSEQ multiplex PCR; TCRdb stores just in-frame clones and leaves some out. The table shows about 320,000 clones, with approximately 15% occurring only once.

The sequence was collected from a man between 25 and 39 years old in good health. The chain recombines TRBV6-6 with TRBJ2-7; D uncertain. The sequenced material came from central memory CD4+ T cells from blood. The CDR3 spells CASSYSSGRQQYV. The CDR3 region has the DNA TGTGCCAGCAGTTACTCCTCTGGCAGACAGCAGTACGTC.